This TCR beta chain stems from a study of Tregs in tolerant kidney transplant recipients. As concerns this clone: Its target is not known.

CD4+CD25+CD127- Tregs, CD4+CD25- non-Tregs, CD4 and CD8 cells were sorted. The CDR3 consists of 13 residues. The ends were cut back, 4 bases at V and 7 bases at J, with 17 bases in the middle. The V gene's germline CDR1 is GTSNPN and CDR2 SVGIG (reference sequence). General study findings and limits: Validation in larger populations is needed because few patients were studied. Expanding Tregs on activated donor B cells appeared to best identify donor-specific TCRbeta clones. Biological reproducibility was not directly addressed in this study.

Repertoires were generated with immunoSEQ multiplex PCR, while TCRdb's copy carries only in-frame clones and drops some. Of roughly 250,000 clones in the sample, 65% to 85% were seen once. Input material: CD4+ T cells from blood. This receptor was taken from a human donor in good health. This chain connects TRBV30 to TRBJ2-7; tentative D call: TRBD1 (6 bases). The CDR3 nucleotides are TGTGCCTGGACCAAAACAGGGTTGAGAGAGCAGTACTTC. This translates into CAWTKTGLREQYF.